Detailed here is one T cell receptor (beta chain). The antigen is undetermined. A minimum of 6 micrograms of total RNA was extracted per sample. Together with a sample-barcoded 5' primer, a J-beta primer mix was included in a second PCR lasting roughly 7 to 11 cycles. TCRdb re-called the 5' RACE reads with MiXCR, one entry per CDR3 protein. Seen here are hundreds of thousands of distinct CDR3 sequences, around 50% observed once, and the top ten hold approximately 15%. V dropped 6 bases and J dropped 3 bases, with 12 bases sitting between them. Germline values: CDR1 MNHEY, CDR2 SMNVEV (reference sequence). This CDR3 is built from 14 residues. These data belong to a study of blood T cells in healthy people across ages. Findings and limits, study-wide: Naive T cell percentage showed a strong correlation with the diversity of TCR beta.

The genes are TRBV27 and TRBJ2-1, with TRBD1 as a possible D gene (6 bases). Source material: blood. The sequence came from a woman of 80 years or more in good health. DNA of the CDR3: TGTGCCAGCAGCCTTACAGGGCTCTACAATGAGCAGTTCTTC. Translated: CASSLTGLYNEQFF.